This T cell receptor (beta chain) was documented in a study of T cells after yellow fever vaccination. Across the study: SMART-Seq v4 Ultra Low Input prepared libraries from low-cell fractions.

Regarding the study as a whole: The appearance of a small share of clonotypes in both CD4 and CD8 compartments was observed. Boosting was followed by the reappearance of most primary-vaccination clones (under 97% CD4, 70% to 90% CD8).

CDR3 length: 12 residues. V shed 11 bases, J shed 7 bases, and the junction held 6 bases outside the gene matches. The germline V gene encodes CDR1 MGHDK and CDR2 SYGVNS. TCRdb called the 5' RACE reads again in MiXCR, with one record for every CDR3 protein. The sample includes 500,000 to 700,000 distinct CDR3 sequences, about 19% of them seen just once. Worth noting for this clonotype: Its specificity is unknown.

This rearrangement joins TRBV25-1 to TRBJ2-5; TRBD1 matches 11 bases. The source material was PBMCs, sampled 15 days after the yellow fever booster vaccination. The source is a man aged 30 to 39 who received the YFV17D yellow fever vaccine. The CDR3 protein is CASMGQGGTQYF. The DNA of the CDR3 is TGTGCCTCCATGGGACAGGGGGGGACCCAGTACTTC.